Listed below are T cell receptor beta chains from one sample, sequenced in a study of PD-L1 blockade in urothelial cancer. Repertoires were generated with immunoSEQ multiplex PCR, while TCRdb's copy carries only in-frame clones and drops some. This sample has over 75,000 clones, with more than 70% found just once. The sequenced sample was PBMCs, obtained around atezolizumab (anti-PD-L1) treatment. These receptors all come from a woman older than 75 with urothelial cancer. Both conserved end residues are part of each CDR3. A D gene is named only where the DNA matches it firmly. Clone sizes are given selectively: once, few, many, or a class where the clone is expanded.

>.|TRBV18|TRBJ1-3|TRBD1
CASSPPVPGQGSNTIYF
TGTGCCAGCTCACCACCGGTCCCGGGACAGGGGTCAAACACCATATATTTT
>.|TRBV18|TRBJ2-7|TRBD2
CASSPPGLAGGYEQYF
TGTGCCAGCTCACCCCCGGGACTAGCGGGAGGCTACGAGCAGTACTTC
>.|TRBV9|TRBJ1-4|.
CASSPGALVNNEKLFF
TGTGCCAGCAGCCCAGGGGCGCTGGTGAATAATGAAAAACTGTTTTTT
>.|TRBV7-2|TRBJ1-3|TRBD1
CASSLVGTDSGNTIYF
TGTGCCAGCAGCTTAGTCGGGACAGACTCTGGAAACACCATATATTTT
>.|TRBV5-1|TRBJ2-2|.
CASGGSGPGELFF
TGCGCCAGCGGGGGGTCGGGCCCCGGGGAGCTGTTTTTT
>.|TRBV6-1|TRBJ2-7|.
CASILSGNYEQYF
TGTGCCAGCATTTTGTCAGGGAACTACGAGCAGTACTTC
>.|TRBV2|TRBJ1-1|TRBD1
CARNRGRVTEAFF
TGTGCCAGGAACAGGGGGCGCGTCACTGAAGCTTTCTTT
>few|TRBV19|TRBJ1-5|TRBD1
CASSGQERLYQPQHF
TGTGCCAGTAGTGGACAGGAGAGGTTGTATCAGCCCCAGCATTTT
>.|TRBV7-9|TRBJ1-4|TRBD1
CASSLAGTGYEKLFF
TGTGCCAGCAGCTTAGCTGGGACAGGGTACGAAAAACTGTTTTTT
>.|TRBV9|TRBJ2-3|TRBD2
CASSVDSGRAGDTQYF
TGTGCCAGCAGCGTAGATAGCGGGAGGGCCGGAGATACGCAGTATTTT
>.|TRBV28|TRBJ2-7|.
CASSLTGNTYEQYF
TGTGCCAGCAGTTTGACTGGAAACACCTACGAGCAGTACTTC
>.|TRBV30|TRBJ1-1|TRBD1
CAWGTDYTEAFF
TGTGCCTGGGGGACAGACTACACTGAAGCTTTCTTT
>.|TRBV9|TRBJ2-1|TRBD2
CASSVDAGGRGEQFF
TGTGCCAGCAGCGTAGATGCGGGAGGGCGGGGTGAGCAGTTCTTC
>.|TRBV18|TRBJ2-7|.
CASSPGTGPYEQYF
TGTGCCAGCTCACCAGGGACTGGCCCCTACGAGCAGTACTTC
>.|TRBV30|TRBJ2-5|.
CAWSLAGETQYF
TGTGCCTGGAGTCTTGCGGGAGAGACCCAGTACTTC
>.|TRBV20-1|TRBJ2-1|TRBD2
CSAKTSDEQFF
TGCAGTGCCAAAACTAGCGACGAGCAGTTCTTC
>.|TRBV2|TRBJ2-7|.
CASSEEQRTTPYEQYF
TGTGCCAGCAGTGAAGAGCAGCGGACCACTCCCTACGAGCAGTACTTC
>.|TRBV5-5|TRBJ2-1|.
CASSKDRTYNEQFF
TGTGCCAGCAGTAAGGACAGAACCTACAATGAGCAGTTCTTC
>.|TRBV2|TRBJ1-2|.
CASGGGDSNYGYTF
TGTGCCAGCGGAGGGGGGGATTCTAACTATGGCTACACCTTC
>.|TRBV28|TRBJ1-3|TRBD1
CASGIQGAGNTIYF
TGTGCCAGCGGGATACAGGGGGCTGGAAACACCATATATTTT
>.|TRBV11-3|TRBJ2-1|.
CASSLDRGTHNEQFF
TGTGCCAGCAGCTTAGATCGCGGGACTCACAATGAGCAGTTCTTC
>.|TRBV30|TRBJ1-4|.
CAWTLGGFNEKLFF
TGTGCCTGGACCCTGGGCGGGTTTAATGAAAAACTGTTTTTT
>.|TRBV28|TRBJ2-1|TRBD2
CASSLDGGGPYNEQFF
TGTGCCAGCAGTTTAGATGGGGGAGGGCCTTACAATGAGCAGTTCTTC
>.|TRBV10-1|TRBJ1-5|.
CASRPGVKKGQPQHF
TGCGCCAGCAGACCGGGGGTAAAAAAAGGTCAGCCCCAGCATTTT
>.|TRBV27|TRBJ2-3|TRBD1
CASSLGQDREPTDTQYF
TGTGCCAGCAGTTTAGGCCAGGACAGGGAACCCACAGATACGCAGTATTTT
>.|TRBV20-1|TRBJ1-5|.
CSAEGVWAQHF
TGCAGTGCCGAGGGTGTTTGGGCCCAGCATTTT
>.|TRBV2|TRBJ2-2|.
CASTLTRTGELFF
TGTGCCAGCACCTTAACTAGAACCGGGGAGCTGTTTTTT
>.|TRBV29-1|TRBJ2-2|.
CSVAIATGNTGELFF
TGCAGCGTTGCCATAGCGACTGGGAACACCGGGGAGCTGTTTTTT
>.|TRBV5-4|TRBJ2-1|TRBD2
CASSLGTSGRVAYNEQFF
TGTGCCAGCAGCCTGGGGACTAGCGGGAGGGTCGCCTACAATGAGCAGTTCTTC
>.|TRBV5-1|TRBJ2-5|.
CASSLSDRKETQYF
TGCGCCAGCAGCCTCTCTGACAGGAAAGAGACCCAGTACTTC
>once|TRBV6-1|TRBJ1-5|.
CASRQNQPQHF
TGTGCCAGCAGGCAGAATCAGCCCCAGCATTTT
>.|TRBV14|TRBJ2-1|.
CASSQGARIYNEQFF
TGTGCCAGCAGCCAAGGGGCCCGCATTTACAATGAGCAGTTCTTC
>.|TRBV12-1|TRBJ2-3|.
CASSCGVNTDTQYF
TGTGCCAGCAGCTGCGGAGTAAACACAGATACGCAGTATTTT
>.|TRBV10-1|TRBJ2-3|TRBD2
CASTGLAGGGGTDTQYF
TGCGCCAGCACGGGACTAGCGGGAGGGGGGGGTACAGATACGCAGTATTTT
>.|TRBV2|TRBJ1-2|TRBD1
CASIRDRALGYTF
TGTGCCAGCATCCGGGACAGGGCGCTTGGCTACACCTTC
>.|TRBV5-1|TRBJ2-1|.
CASTMGQGRYNEQFF
TGCGCCAGCACCATGGGCCAAGGTCGTTACAATGAGCAGTTCTTC
>.|TRBV18|TRBJ2-1|TRBD2
CASSPGLAGVNYNEQFF
TGTGCCAGCTCACCGGGACTAGCGGGAGTTAACTACAATGAGCAGTTCTTC
>once|TRBV2|TRBJ1-1|.
CASSNSYNTEAFF
TGTGCCAGCAGCAACAGTTATAACACTGAAGCTTTCTTT
>.|TRBV9|TRBJ1-1|.
CASSPSTLMNTEAFF
TGTGCCAGCAGCCCGAGCACTCTAATGAACACTGAAGCTTTCTTT
>.|TRBV2|TRBJ2-7|TRBD2
CASSARTSGSGEQYF
TGTGCCAGCAGTGCTCGGACTAGCGGGAGCGGCGAGCAGTACTTC
>.|TRBV6-1|TRBJ1-5|TRBD1
CASSVGGDQPQHF
TGTGCCAGCAGTGTAGGGGGCGATCAGCCCCAGCATTTT
>once|TRBV7-9|TRBJ1-1|.
CASRRDSNTEAFF
TGTGCCAGCAGACGAGACAGCAACACTGAAGCTTTCTTT
>.|TRBV7-2|TRBJ2-3|.
CASSPQAGRGGPDTQYF
TGTGCCAGCAGCCCTCAGGCGGGCAGGGGCGGCCCAGATACGCAGTATTTT
>.|TRBV27|TRBJ2-7|TRBD2
CASSRTSGSYEQYF
TGTGCCAGCAGCCGGACTAGCGGGAGTTACGAGCAGTACTTC
>.|TRBV7-8|TRBJ2-7|.
CASSPRAGLDEQYF
TGTGCCAGCAGCCCCCGGGCGGGGCTGGACGAGCAGTACTTC
>.|TRBV9|TRBJ1-3|TRBD1
CASSVGDRVFGNTIYF
TGTGCCAGCAGCGTAGGGGACAGGGTTTTTGGAAACACCATATATTTT
>.|TRBV11-3|TRBJ2-1|.
CASSFNSNNEQFF
TGTGCCAGCAGCTTTAACAGCAACAATGAGCAGTTCTTC
>.|TRBV30|TRBJ1-1|TRBD1
CAWSPRTGPGNTEAFF
TGTGCCTGGAGTCCCCGGACAGGCCCGGGGAACACTGAAGCTTTCTTT
>.|TRBV4-1|TRBJ2-2|TRBD2
CASSQEGGAGELFF
TGCGCCAGCAGCCAAGAGGGGGGGGCCGGGGAGCTGTTTTTT
>.|TRBV19|TRBJ1-4|TRBD1
CASRPGTATNEKLFF
TGTGCCAGTAGACCCGGGACAGCAACTAATGAAAAACTGTTTTTT
>.|TRBV28|TRBJ2-3|TRBD2
CASRGLAGGLVDTQYF
TGTGCCAGCAGAGGACTAGCGGGAGGGCTTGTAGATACGCAGTATTTT
>once|TRBV13|TRBJ2-1|TRBD2
CASSSRLAGRNEQFF
TGTGCCAGCAGCTCCCGACTAGCGGGAAGGAATGAGCAGTTCTTC
>.|TRBV19|TRBJ1-5|.
CASSILPQLGGGRSNQPQHF
TGTGCCAGTAGTATACTTCCCCAGTTGGGGGGGGGAAGAAGCAATCAGCCCCAGCATTTT
>.|TRBV28|TRBJ1-2|.
CASSVTGPYGYTF
TGTGCCAGCAGTGTGACAGGTCCCTATGGCTACACCTTC
>.|TRBV9|TRBJ2-7|TRBD2
CASSDPATSGSYQTYEQYF
TGTGCCAGCAGCGACCCAGCGACTAGCGGCTCGTACCAAACCTACGAGCAGTACTTC
>.|TRBV19|TRBJ1-5|.
CASSGGTGVLNQPQHF
TGTGCCAGTAGTGGGGGGACGGGGGTCCTGAATCAGCCCCAGCATTTT
>.|TRBV5-1|TRBJ1-2|.
CASSLVGPAEGGRDGYTF
TGCGCCAGCAGCTTGGTCGGTCCGGCCGAGGGAGGAAGGGACGGCTACACCTTC
>.|TRBV11-2|TRBJ1-2|.
CASSLDLGSFSYTF
TGTGCCAGCAGCTTAGATCTCGGTTCCTTTAGCTACACCTTC
>.|TRBV25-1|TRBJ2-7|TRBD2
CASSVGSGAYEQYF
TGTGCCAGCAGTGTAGGGAGCGGGGCCTACGAGCAGTACTTC